The 9 T cell receptor beta chains given below trace back to one sample, sequenced in a study of blood T cell repertoires in COVID-19. Measured with immunoSEQ multiplex PCR; TCRdb has only the in-frame clones, and not every one. This sample carries about 440,000 clones, 88% of them seen once, and the ten largest clones take 10% to 15%. The sequencing sample was made of peripheral blood. The source of these receptors is a woman between 45 and 60 years old with COVID-19, enrolled during active disease.

The chain employs TRBV6-5 and TRBJ2-5; 13 positions match TRBD2. Germline CDR1 and CDR2: MNHEY and SVGAGI. The CDR3 loop spans 14 amino acids. The V segment lost 6 bases and the J segment 8 bases; nucleotides outside the gene matches: 6. Here the CDR3 reads CASRGTSGIYTQYF. Written as DNA, the CDR3 is TGTGCCAGCAGGGGGACTAGCGGGATTTACACCCAGTACTTC.

This clone is a singleton in its sample. An end of the junction does not agree with germline; a read error may underlie this. The gene calls are TRBV19 and TRBJ1-3; 10 nucleotides align to TRBD1. This CDR3 has 17 residues. Germline V lookup: CDR1 LNHDA, CDR2 SQIVND (reference sequence). This CDR3 reads CASSPGGTGVSGDTIYF. DNA of the CDR3: TGTGCCAGTAGTCCGGGCGGGACAGGGGTTTCTGGAGACACCATATATTTT.

This chain links TRBV30 with TRBJ1-2, with D perhaps matching TRBD1 (6 bases). The CDR3 has 14 amino acids. Trimming removed 5 bases at V and 4 bases at J, with 17 bases between. Germline V gives CDR1 GTSNPN, CDR2 SVGIG (reference sequence). The CDR3 spells CAWAQRTAIYGYTF. DNA of the CDR3: TGTGCCTGGGCTCAACGGACAGCTATCTATGGCTACACCTTC.

The CDR3 sequence is CSVEERGPGDGYTF. CDR3 sequence (DNA): TGCAGCGTTGAAGAACGGGGACCGGGAGATGGCTACACCTTC. The rearrangement joins TRBV29-1 to TRBJ1-2; TRBD1 might be the D (5 bases). Deletions cut 0 bases from V and 6 bases from J, with 14 bases between. Germline CDR1 and CDR2: SQVTM and ANQGSEA. This CDR3 is 14 amino acids long.

The genes are TRBV12-3 or TRBV12-4 and TRBJ2-3; no definite D call. V was cut by 3 bases and J by 6 bases, with 7 bases left in between. CDR3 length equals 12 residues. The CDR3 protein is CASSFRVDTQYF. CDR3 nucleotides: TGTGCCAGCAGTTTCCGGGTGGATACGCAGTATTTT.

This chain connects TRBV10-3 to TRBJ2-6; 8 nucleotides agree with TRBD1. J was trimmed by 2 bases and V by 7 bases; bases with no gene match: 7. CDR1 is ENHRY and CDR2 is SYGVKD in the germline V gene. The CDR3 has 16 residues. The CDR3 sequence is CAITPGTGTGANVLTF. The CDR3 DNA reads TGTGCCATCACCCCAGGGACAGGAACTGGGGCCAACGTCCTGACTTTC.

Notes on this clone: At one boundary the junction diverges from the germline segment, which might be a read error. J is TRBJ2-7 and V is TRBV7-9; possible D gene TRBD1, 6 bases. This CDR3 comprises 12 residues. The germline V gene has CDR1 SEHNR and CDR2 FQNEAQ (reference sequence). The CDR3: CASSLAQGQLFF. CDR3 bases: TGTGCCAGCAGCTTAGCTCAAGGACAGCTTTTTTTC.

A single count supports this clone. V gene TRBV12-3 or TRBV12-4 combines with J gene TRBJ1-1, with D possibly TRBD1 on 6 matching bases. Trimming cost V 6 bases and J 14 bases, with 16 bases left between them. The CDR3 has 11 residues. CDR3 DNA sequence: TGTGCCAGCAGCGGCGAGTGGGGGCGCTTCTTT. Amino acids: CASSGEWGRFF.

The chain recombines TRBV11-2 with TRBJ2-7; 10 bases agree with TRBD2. CDR3 length equals 15 residues. V was pared by 2 bases and J by 2 bases, with 3 bases of the junction left unmatched. The germline V gene encodes CDR1 SGHAT and CDR2 FQNNGV. The CDR3 DNA sequence: TGTGCCAGCAGCTTAACTAGCGGGGACCCCTACGAGCAGTACTTC. Translation gives CASSLTSGDPYEQYF.